The T cell receptor (beta chain) described here comes from a study of blood T cell repertoires in COVID-19. V lost 1 base, J lost 0 bases, and 7 bases stayed unmatched. The germline V gene has CDR1 MDHEN and CDR2 SYDVKM. The CDR3 covers 19 residues. Some clones are missing from TCRdb's copy, which holds only in-frame ones; the method was immunoSEQ multiplex PCR. The data contain about 36,000 clones, 90% of them singletons. The specimen sequenced was peripheral blood. The TCR originated in a human donor in a cohort sampled during active COVID-19. This chain connects TRBV28 to TRBJ2-3, with 13 bases matching TRBD2. CDR3 bases: TGTGCCAGCAGTTTATTAGGACTAGCGGGAGCGCCTAGCACAGATACGCAGTATTTT. Its protein product is CASSLLGLAGAPSTDTQYF.